Here is one TCR beta chain with its context. The sample belongs to a study of blood T cell repertoires in COVID-19. Patients of the Seattle cohort, enrolled during active infection, were followed longitudinally. Original handling: Cell counts per sample came from amplifying reference gene primers. Clones were sequenced by immunoSEQ multiplex PCR, and TCRdb holds only the in-frame ones, with some missing. Clonal size and the V and J genes are those of that table, whereas D and trimming came from the DNA. The sample holds some 90,000 clones, 70% to 90% seen once. CDR3 length: 16 amino acids. Germline V gene lookup returns CDR1 LNHNV and CDR2 YYDKDF (reference sequence). The junction had 6 bases not matched to a gene; V was cut back by 1 base and J by 3 bases.

The sequenced sample was peripheral blood. The TCR originated in a woman aged 55-75 years with COVID-19, enrolled during active disease. V and J are TRBV15 and TRBJ1-5; 7 bases align to TRBD1. The CDR3 loop is CATSRGGRGNNQPQHF. The CDR3 region has the DNA TGTGCCACCAGCAGAGGAGGCAGGGGGAACAATCAGCCCCAGCATTTT.